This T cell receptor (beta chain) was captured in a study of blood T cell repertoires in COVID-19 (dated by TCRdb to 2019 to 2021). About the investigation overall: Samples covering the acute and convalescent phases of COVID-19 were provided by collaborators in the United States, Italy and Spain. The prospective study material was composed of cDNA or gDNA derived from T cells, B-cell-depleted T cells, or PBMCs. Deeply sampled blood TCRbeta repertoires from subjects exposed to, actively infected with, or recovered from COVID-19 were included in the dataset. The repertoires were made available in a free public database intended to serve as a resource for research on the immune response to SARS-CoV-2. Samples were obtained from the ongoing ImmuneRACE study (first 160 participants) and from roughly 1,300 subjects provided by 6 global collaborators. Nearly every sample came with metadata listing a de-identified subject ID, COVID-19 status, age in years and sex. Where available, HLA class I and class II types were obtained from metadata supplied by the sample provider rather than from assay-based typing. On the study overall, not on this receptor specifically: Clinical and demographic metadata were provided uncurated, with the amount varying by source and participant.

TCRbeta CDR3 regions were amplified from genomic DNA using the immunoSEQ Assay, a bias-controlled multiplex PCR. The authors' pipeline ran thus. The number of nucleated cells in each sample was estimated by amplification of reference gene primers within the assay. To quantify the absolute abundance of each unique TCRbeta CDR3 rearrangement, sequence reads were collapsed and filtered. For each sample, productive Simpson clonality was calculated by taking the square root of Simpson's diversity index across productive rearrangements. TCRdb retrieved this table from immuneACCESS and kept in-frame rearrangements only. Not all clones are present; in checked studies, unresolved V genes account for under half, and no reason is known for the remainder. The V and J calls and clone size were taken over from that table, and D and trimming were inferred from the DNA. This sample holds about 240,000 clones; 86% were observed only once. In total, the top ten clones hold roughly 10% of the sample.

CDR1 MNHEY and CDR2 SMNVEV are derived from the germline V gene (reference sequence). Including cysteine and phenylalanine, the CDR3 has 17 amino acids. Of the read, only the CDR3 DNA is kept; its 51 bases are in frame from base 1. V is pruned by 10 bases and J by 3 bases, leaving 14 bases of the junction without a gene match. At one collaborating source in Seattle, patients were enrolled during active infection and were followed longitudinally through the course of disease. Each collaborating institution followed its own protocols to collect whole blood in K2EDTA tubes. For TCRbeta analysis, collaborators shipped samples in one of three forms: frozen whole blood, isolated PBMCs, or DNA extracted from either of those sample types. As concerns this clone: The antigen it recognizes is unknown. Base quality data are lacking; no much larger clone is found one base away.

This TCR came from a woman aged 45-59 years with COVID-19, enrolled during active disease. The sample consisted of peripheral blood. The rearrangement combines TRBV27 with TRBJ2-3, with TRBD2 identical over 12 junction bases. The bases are TGTGCCACCCGACTCAACCGACTAGCGGGGGTAACAGATACGCAGTATTTT. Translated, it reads CATRLNRLAGVTDTQYF.